The T cell receptor beta chain described here comes from a study of technical replicates of blood from several donors. Germline lookup yields CDR1 MNHEY and CDR2 SVGAGI. V shed 2 bases, J shed 7 bases, and the junction held 9 bases outside the gene matches. The CDR3 runs to 15 residues. TCRdb keeps only in-frame clones here, not all; method: immunoSEQ multiplex PCR. This table holds roughly 80,000 clones, approximately 89% found once. The TCR was taken from a human donor in good health. The chain has TRBV6-5 and TRBJ1-2; 8 nucleotides align to TRBD1. The sequencing input was T cells isolated from PBMCs. CDR3 in amino acids: CASSYPSGQGSGYTF. As DNA, the CDR3 is TGTGCCAGCAGTTACCCCTCAGGACAGGGCTCTGGCTACACCTTC.